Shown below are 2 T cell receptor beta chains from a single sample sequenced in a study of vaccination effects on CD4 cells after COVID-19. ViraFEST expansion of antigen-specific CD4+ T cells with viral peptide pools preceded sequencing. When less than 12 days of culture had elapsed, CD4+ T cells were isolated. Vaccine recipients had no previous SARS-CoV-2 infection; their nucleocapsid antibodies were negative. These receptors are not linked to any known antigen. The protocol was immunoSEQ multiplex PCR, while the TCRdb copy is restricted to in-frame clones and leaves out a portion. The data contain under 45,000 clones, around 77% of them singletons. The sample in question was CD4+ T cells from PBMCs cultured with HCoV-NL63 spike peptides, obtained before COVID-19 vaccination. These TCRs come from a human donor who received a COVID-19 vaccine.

CDR3 residues: CAWRDRDRGGYTF. CDR3 in DNA: TGTGCCTGGAGGGACCGGGACAGGGGTGGCTACACCTTC. The V gene is TRBV30, the J gene TRBJ1-2; 10 nucleotides align to TRBD1. V lost 3 bases to trimming and J lost 7 bases; unmatched junction nucleotides: 5. This CDR3 has 13 residues. CDR1 and CDR2 from the germline V gene are GTSNPN and SVGIG (reference sequence).

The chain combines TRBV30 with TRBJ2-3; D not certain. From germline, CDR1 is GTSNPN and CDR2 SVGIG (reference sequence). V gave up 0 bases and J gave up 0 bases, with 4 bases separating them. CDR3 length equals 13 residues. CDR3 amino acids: CAWSVPSTDTQYF. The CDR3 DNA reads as TGTGCCTGGAGTGTACCGAGCACAGATACGCAGTATTTT.